This T cell receptor beta chain derives from a study of T cell responses to AZD1222 COVID-19 vaccine. Some clones are missing from TCRdb's copy, which holds only in-frame ones; the method was immunoSEQ multiplex PCR. Among some 100,000 clones listed, 86% were seen once. From germline, CDR1 is MNHEY and CDR2 SMNVEV (reference sequence). This CDR3 contains 14 residues. V was shortened by 6 bases and J by 4 bases, with 15 bases between the two germline ends. Sequences were derived from peripheral blood, sampled on day 0 of AZD1222 vaccination. This TCR was recovered from an adult in good health. This chain uses TRBV27 with TRBJ1-2; D might be TRBD1 (5 bases). CDR3 DNA sequence: TGTGCCAGCAGATTTAGGGACCCTCGCTATGGCTACACCTTC. Protein product: CASRFRDPRYGYTF.